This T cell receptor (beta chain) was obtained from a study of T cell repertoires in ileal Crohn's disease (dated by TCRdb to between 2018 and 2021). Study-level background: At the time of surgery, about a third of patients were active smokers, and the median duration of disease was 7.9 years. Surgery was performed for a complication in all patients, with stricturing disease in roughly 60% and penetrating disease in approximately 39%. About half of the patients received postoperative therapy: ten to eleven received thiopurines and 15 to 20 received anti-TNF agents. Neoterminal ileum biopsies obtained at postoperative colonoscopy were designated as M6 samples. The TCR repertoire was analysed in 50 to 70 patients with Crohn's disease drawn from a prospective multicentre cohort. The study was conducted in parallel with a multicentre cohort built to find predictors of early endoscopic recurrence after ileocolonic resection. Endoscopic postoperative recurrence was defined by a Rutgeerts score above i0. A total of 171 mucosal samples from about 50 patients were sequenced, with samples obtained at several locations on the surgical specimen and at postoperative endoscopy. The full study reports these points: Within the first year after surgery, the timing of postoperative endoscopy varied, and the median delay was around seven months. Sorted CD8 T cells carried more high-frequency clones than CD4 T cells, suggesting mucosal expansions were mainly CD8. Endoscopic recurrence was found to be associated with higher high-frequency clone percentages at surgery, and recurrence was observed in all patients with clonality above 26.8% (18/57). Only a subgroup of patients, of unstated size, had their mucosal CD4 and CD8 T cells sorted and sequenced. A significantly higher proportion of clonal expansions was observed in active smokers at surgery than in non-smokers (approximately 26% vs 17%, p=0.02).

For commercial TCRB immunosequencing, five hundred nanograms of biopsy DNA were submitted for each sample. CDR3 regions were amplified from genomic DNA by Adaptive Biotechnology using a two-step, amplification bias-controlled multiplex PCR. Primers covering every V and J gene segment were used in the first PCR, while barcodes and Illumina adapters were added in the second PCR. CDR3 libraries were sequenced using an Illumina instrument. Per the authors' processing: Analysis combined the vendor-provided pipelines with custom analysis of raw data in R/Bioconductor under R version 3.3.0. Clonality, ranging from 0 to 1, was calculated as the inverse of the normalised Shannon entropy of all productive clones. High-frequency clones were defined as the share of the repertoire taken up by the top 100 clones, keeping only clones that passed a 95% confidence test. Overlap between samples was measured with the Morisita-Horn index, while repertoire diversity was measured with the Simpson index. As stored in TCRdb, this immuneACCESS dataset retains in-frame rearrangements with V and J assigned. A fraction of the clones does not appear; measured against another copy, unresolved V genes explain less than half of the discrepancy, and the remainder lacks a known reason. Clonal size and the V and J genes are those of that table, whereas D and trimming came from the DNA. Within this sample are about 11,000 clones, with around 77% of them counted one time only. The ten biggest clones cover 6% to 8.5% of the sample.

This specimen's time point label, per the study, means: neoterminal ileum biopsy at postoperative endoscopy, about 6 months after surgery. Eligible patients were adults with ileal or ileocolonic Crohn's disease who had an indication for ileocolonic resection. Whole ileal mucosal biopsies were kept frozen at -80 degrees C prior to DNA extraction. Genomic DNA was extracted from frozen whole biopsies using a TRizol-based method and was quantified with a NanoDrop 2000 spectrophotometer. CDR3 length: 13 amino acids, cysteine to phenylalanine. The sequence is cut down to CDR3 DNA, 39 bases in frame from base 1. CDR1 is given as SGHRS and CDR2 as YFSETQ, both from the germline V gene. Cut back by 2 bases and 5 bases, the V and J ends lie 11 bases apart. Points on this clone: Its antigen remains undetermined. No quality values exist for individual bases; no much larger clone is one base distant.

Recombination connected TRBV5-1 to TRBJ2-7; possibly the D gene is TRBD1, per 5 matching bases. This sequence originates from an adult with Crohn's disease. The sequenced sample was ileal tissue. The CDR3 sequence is CASSFRRAHEQYF. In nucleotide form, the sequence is TGCGCCAGCAGCTTCCGCAGGGCCCACGAGCAGTACTTC.